The entry below describes one T cell receptor (beta chain). Its target is not known. This CDR3 is 14 amino acids long. CDR1 is SGHNT, CDR2 YYREEE, per germline (reference sequence). The V segment lost 2 bases and the J segment 7 bases; nucleotides outside the gene matches: 6. The source of the sample is a study of OX40 agonist ivuxolimab in advanced cancers. The overall study: Those enrolled were 80% to 85% male, with a mean age of approximately 60 years and ages from roughly 20 to 85.

Some clones are missing from TCRdb's copy, which holds only in-frame ones; the method was immunoSEQ multiplex PCR. The data show 65,000 to 70,000 clones, approximately 92% seen once. Study results and caveats: There were also nonresponders showing low normalized T-cell clonal expansion.

The sample consisted of CD4+ or CD8+ T cells sorted from blood, taken in a trial of the OX40 agonist ivuxolimab. The chain combines TRBV5-4 with TRBJ1-2, with 9 bases matching TRBD1. This receptor was taken from an adult with an advanced solid tumor such as melanoma, head and neck, liver or kidney cancer. CDR3 DNA: TGTGCCAGCAGCTTCCCCGGGACAGGGATTGGCTACACCTTC. It translates to CASSFPGTGIGYTF.